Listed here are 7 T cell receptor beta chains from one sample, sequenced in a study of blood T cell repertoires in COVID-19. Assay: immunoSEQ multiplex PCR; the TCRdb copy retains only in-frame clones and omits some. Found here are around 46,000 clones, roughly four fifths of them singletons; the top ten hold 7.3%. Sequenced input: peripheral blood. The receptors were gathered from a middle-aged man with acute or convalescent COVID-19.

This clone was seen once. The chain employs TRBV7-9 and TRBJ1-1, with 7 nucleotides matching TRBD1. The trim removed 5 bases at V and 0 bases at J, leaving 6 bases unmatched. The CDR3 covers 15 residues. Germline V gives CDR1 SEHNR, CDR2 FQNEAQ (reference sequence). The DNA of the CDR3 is TGTGCCAGCAGCCGAGGGGGCGGAATGAACACTGAAGCTTTCTTT. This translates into CASSRGGGMNTEAFF.

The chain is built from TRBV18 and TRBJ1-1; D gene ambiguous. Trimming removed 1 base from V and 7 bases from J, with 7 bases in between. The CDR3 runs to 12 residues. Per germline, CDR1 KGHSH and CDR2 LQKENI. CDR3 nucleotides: TGTGCCAGCTCACCACGCGAGAATGAAGCTTTCTTT. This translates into CASSPRENEAFF.

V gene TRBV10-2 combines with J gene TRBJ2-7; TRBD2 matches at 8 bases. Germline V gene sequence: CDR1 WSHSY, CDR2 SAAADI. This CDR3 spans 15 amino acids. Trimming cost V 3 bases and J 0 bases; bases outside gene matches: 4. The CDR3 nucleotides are TGCGCCAGCAGTGATCGGGGGGGGACCTCCTACGAGCAGTACTTC. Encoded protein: CASSDRGGTSYEQYF.

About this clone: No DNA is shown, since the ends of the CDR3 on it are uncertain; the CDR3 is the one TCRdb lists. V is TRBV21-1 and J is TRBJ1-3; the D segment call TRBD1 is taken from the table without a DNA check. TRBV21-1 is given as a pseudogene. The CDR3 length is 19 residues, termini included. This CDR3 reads CASSKVDQGTFGSGNTIYF.

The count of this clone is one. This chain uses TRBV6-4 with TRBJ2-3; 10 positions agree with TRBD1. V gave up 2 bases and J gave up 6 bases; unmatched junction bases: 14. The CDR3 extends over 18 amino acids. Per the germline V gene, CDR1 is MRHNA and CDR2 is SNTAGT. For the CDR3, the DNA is TGTGCCAGCAGTGACCACCCTTGGACAGGGGGGCAGATGGATACGCAGTATTTT. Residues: CASSDHPWTGGQMDTQYF.

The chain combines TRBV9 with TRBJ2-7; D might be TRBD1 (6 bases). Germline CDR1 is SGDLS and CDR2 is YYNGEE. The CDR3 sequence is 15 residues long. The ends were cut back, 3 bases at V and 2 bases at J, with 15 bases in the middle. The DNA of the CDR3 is TGTGCCAGCAGCGCACAACAAGGGGGAACCTACGAGCAGTACTTC. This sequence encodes CASSAQQGGTYEQYF.

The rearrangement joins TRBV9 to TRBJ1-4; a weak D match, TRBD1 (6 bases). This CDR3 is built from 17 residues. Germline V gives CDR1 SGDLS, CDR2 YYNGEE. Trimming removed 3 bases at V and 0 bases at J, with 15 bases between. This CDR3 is CASSATSGASTNEKLFF. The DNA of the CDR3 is TGTGCCAGCAGCGCTACTTCAGGGGCGTCAACTAATGAAAAACTGTTTTTT.